Below, 8 T cell receptor beta chains from the same sample are listed, as sequenced in a study of vaccination and CD4 T cells after COVID-19. Cultured CD4+ T cell DNA underwent sequencing with the Oncomine TCR Beta short-read assay. Using its own MiXCR run on the PCR reads, TCRdb lists one record per CDR3 protein. The profile shows around 11,000 distinct CDR3 sequences, roughly 47% of them singletons. The treatment was: approximately 9-day PBMC culture with coronavirus spike peptide pools or control peptides (ViraFEST assay). No antigen has been assigned to these receptors. Specimen: CD4+ T cells from blood, cultured in vitro. These receptors came from a human donor who had recovered from COVID-19.

This chain uses TRBV29-1 with TRBJ2-5; the D gene is possibly TRBD1 (5 bases). Germline V gene sequence: CDR1 SQVTM, CDR2 ANQGSEA. This CDR3 contains 13 residues. V dropped 4 bases and J dropped 2 bases, with 11 bases sitting between them. The CDR3 DNA is TGCAGCGTTGCCCCAAGGGGTCAAGAGACCCAGTACTTC. As protein: CSVAPRGQETQYF. The full variable domain, with the rest looked up from reference TRBV29-1 and TRBJ2-5, is SAVISQKPSRDICQRGTSLTIQCQVDSQVTMMFWYRQQPGQSLTLIATANQGSEATYESGFVIDKFPISRPNLTFSTLTVSNMSPEDSSIYLCSVAPRGQETQYFGPGTRLLVL.

V and J are TRBV2 and TRBJ2-7; a weak D match, TRBD2 (5 bases). V was shortened by 7 bases and J by 6 bases, with 16 bases between the two germline ends. There are 13 residues in the CDR3. Germline V gives CDR1 SNHLY, CDR2 FYNNEI. CDR3 sequence (DNA): TGTGCCAGCAAGGAAAGGGCGGGTGGCGAGCAGTACTTC. This sequence encodes CASKERAGGEQYF.

The chain is built from TRBV29-1 and TRBJ1-2; 12 nucleotides match TRBD1. CDR1 and CDR2 from the germline V gene are SQVTM and ANQGSEA. The CDR3 totals 16 residues. Trimming removed 0 bases from V and 4 bases from J; junction bases left unmatched: 6. The CDR3 bases are TGCAGCGTTGAAGAAGCCGGGACAGGGGGCCGCTATGGCTACACCTTC. Translation: CSVEEAGTGGRYGYTF.

V and J are TRBV20-1 and TRBJ2-5, with D unclear. V gave up 6 bases and J gave up 2 bases, with 10 bases separating them. The CDR3 runs 12 residues. Looked up from germline, CDR1 is DFQATT and CDR2 is SNEGSKA (reference sequence). CDR3 in DNA: TGCAGTGCCCCGACTCCGCAAGAGACCCAGTACTTC. This encodes CSAPTPQETQYF.

The V and J genes are TRBV28 and TRBJ1-3, with D maybe TRBD1 (5 bases). In germline, CDR1 is MDHEN, CDR2 SYDVKM. V lost 6 bases to trimming and J lost 2 bases, with 20 bases between them. The CDR3 totals 17 residues. CDR3 protein: CASSFLPGRVTGNTIYF. CDR3 coding DNA: TGTGCCAGCAGCTTTCTCCCGGGCAGGGTGACTGGAAACACCATATATTTT. The entire variable domain, with the rest obtained from reference TRBV28 and TRBJ1-3, is as follows: DVKVTQSSRYLVKRTGEKVFLECVQDMDHENMFWYRQDPGLGLRLIYFSYDVKMKEKGDIPEGYSVSREKKERFSLILESASTNQTSMYLCASSFLPGRVTGNTIYFGEGSWLTVV.

In this sample, this clonotype turned up a few times. This sequence joins TRBV12-3 or TRBV12-4 and TRBJ2-3; D gene uncertain. Trimming left V 6 bases short and J 3 bases short, with 10 bases between. The CDR3 is made up of 13 amino acids. The CDR3 loop is CASRKVGTDTQYF. The CDR3 bases are TGTGCCAGCAGGAAGGTAGGGACAGATACGCAGTATTTT.

The chain joins TRBV4-1 to TRBJ1-2, with D possibly matching TRBD1 (5 bases). CDR3 size: 14 residues. CDR1 is MGHRA and CDR2 is YSYEKL in the germline V gene. V was clipped by 2 bases and J by 8 bases, with 15 bases between them. The CDR3 spells CASSQFQGRQGYTF. CDR3 coding DNA: TGCGCCAGCAGCCAATTCCAGGGTCGACAAGGCTACACCTTC.

This clonotype turned up a few times. This sequence joins TRBV10-2 and TRBJ1-2; a weak D match, TRBD1 (5 bases). This CDR3 spans 15 amino acids. Germline CDR1 WSHSY, CDR2 SAAADI. V gave up 1 base and J gave up 4 bases, with 13 bases separating them. Written as DNA, the CDR3 is TGCGCCAGCAGTGAGTACTATGGGGGATCCTATGGCTACACCTTC. Encoded protein: CASSEYYGGSYGYTF.